The clone carrying this T cell receptor (beta chain) was detected once. Its specificity is unknown. Trimming at V came to 0 bases and at J to 6 bases, leaving 10 bases not matched to a gene. The germline V gene has CDR1 SGHRS and CDR2 YFSETQ. The CDR3 is 17 residues long. These data originate in a study of siplizumab effects on memory and regulatory T cells. Notes on the study in general: A minor fraction of alloreactive clones, and no more, mapped to unstimulated subsets.

Clones were sequenced by immunoSEQ multiplex PCR, and TCRdb holds only the in-frame ones, with some missing. The sample lists about 100,000 clones; about 95% were seen once. The chain is built from TRBV5-1 and TRBJ1-2; 11 positions agree with TRBD1. The receptor comes from a human donor in good health. The sample taken for sequencing was non-Treg CD4+ T cells sorted from blood. CDR3 sequence (DNA): TGCGCCAGCAGCTTGGCCGTGAGGACAGGGGGCGCAAATGGCTACACCTTC. Translated: CASSLAVRTGGANGYTF.